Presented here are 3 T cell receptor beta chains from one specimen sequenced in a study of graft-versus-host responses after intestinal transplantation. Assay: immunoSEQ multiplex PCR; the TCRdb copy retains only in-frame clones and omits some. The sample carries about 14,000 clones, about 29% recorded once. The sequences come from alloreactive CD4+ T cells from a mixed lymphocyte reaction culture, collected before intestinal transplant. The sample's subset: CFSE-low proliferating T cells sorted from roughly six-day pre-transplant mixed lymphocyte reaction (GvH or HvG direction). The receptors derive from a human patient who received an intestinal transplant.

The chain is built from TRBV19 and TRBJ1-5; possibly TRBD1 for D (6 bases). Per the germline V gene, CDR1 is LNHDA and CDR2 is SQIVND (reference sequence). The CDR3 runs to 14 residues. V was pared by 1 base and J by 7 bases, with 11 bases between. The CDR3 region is CASSIVRGVQPQHF. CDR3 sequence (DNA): TGTGCCAGTAGTATAGTTAGGGGGGTGCAGCCCCAGCATTTT.

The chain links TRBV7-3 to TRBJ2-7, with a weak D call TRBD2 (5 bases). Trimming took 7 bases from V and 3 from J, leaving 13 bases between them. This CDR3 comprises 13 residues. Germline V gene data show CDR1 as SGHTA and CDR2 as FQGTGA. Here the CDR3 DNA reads TGTGCCAGCACCGGGATCAGCCACTACGAGCAGTACTTC. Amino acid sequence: CASTGISHYEQYF.

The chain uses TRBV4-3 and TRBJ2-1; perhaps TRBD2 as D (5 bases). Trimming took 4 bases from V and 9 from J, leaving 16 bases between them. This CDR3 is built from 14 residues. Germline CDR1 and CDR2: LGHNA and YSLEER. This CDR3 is CASSLRGARSEQFF. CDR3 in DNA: TGCGCCAGCAGCCTCCGGGGTGCGAGGAGTGAGCAGTTCTTC.